Below, 27 T cell receptor beta chains from the same sample are listed, as sequenced in a study of cytomegalovirus exposure and HLA in healthy donors. The PCR used 60 Vbeta and 13 Jbeta primers. The repertoire was sequenced with immunoSEQ multiplex PCR; TCRdb's copy has only in-frame clones and lacks some. The data show roughly 150,000 clones, with roughly a tenth seen just once and 1.8% held by the top ten. The sequencing input was PBMCs. The source of these receptors is a male donor in good health and CMV-seronegative.

V usage is TRBV6-5 and J usage is TRBJ1-1; D gene uncertain. The germline V and J ends were trimmed by 2 bases and 5 bases, with 9 bases remaining between them. The CDR3 has 13 amino acids. Germline V gives CDR1 MNHEY, CDR2 SVGAGI. The CDR3 DNA is TGTGCCAGCAGTTACGCGTCAATGACTGAAGCTTTCTTT. It translates to CASSYASMTEAFF.

This clone turned up a few times. This rearrangement joins TRBV6-4 to TRBJ2-7; the D gene is possibly TRBD2 (5 bases). Looked up from germline, CDR1 is MRHNA and CDR2 is SNTAGT. V was shortened by 0 bases and J by 0 bases, with 12 bases between the two germline ends. The CDR3 totals 16 residues. The CDR3 reads CASSDSRAKSSYEQYF. CDR3 sequence (DNA): TGTGCCAGCAGTGACTCGCGGGCAAAGAGCTCCTACGAGCAGTACTTC.

The V gene is TRBV7-8, the J gene TRBJ2-2, with 8 nucleotides matching TRBD2. Unmatched junction bases numbered 11, after V lost 5 bases and J lost 6 bases. CDR1 and CDR2 from the germline V gene are SGHVS and FQNEAQ. The CDR3 is 16 amino acids. CDR3: CASSTKREKDPGELFF. In nucleotides, the CDR3 is TGTGCCAGCAGCACGAAGCGGGAGAAGGATCCCGGGGAGCTGTTTTTT.

This chain connects TRBV5-1 to TRBJ1-2, with D tentatively TRBD1 (5 bases). CDR1 and CDR2 from the germline V gene are SGHRS and YFSETQ. This CDR3 is 13 amino acids long. V was trimmed by 1 base and J by 6 bases, leaving 10 bases between them. CDR3 sequence (DNA): TGCGCCAGCAGCTTGCTCGGAGGGGATGGCTACACCTTC. This sequence encodes CASSLLGGDGYTF.

The chain has TRBV10-1 and TRBJ1-2, with no clear D. Trimming took off 2 bases at V and 3 bases at J, with 22 bases between the two ends. The CDR3 length is 18 residues. Germline V CDR1 and CDR2: WNHNN, SYGVQD (reference sequence). CDR3 sequence reads: CASSEGNRVLPWDYGYTF. In nucleotides, the CDR3 is TGCGCCAGCAGTGAGGGTAACCGGGTTCTACCTTGGGACTATGGCTACACCTTC.

V gene TRBV5-4 combines with J gene TRBJ2-7; 8 bases are shared with TRBD1. The CDR3 has 13 residues. With V trimmed by 5 bases and J by 6 bases, 7 bases remained unmatched. Germline assignment: CDR1 SGHNT and CDR2 YYREEE (reference sequence). The CDR3 loop is CASRRDRIGEQYF. CDR3 nucleotides: TGTGCCAGCAGACGGGACAGGATTGGCGAGCAGTACTTC.

The CDR3 DNA sequence: TGTGCCAGCTTACCGGGACAGGGGGGTCTTTACGCGAACACCGGGGAGCTGTTTTTT. Its protein is CASLPGQGGLYANTGELFF. V usage is TRBV2 and J usage is TRBJ2-2, with 11 bases matching TRBD1. Losses at the gene ends were 8 bases for V and 0 bases for J; bases not matched to a gene: 14. Looked up from germline, CDR1 is SNHLY and CDR2 is FYNNEI. This CDR3 is built from 19 residues.

The rearrangement joins TRBV7-2 to TRBJ2-5, with 7 bases aligning to TRBD2. Looked up from germline, CDR1 is SGHTA and CDR2 is FQGNSA. Trimming removed 0 bases from V and 4 bases from J; junction bases left unmatched: 11. The CDR3 length is 17 residues. The chain's CDR3 is CASSLAGGGLTIETQYF. In nucleotides, the CDR3 is TGTGCCAGCAGCTTAGCCGGCGGGGGACTGACCATAGAGACCCAGTACTTC.

This clone appeared a few times. This sequence joins TRBV13 and TRBJ2-7; 8 bases map to TRBD2. The CDR3 totals 17 residues. CDR1 and CDR2 (germline): PRHDT, FYEKMQ (reference sequence). The V and J ends lost 1 base and 3 bases, in that order; junction bases with no gene match: 11. CDR3 nucleotide sequence: TGTGCCAGCAGCTTAGCCTCGGGGGGGGTCTACCGCTACGAGCAGTACTTC. Translating gives CASSLASGGVYRYEQYF.

The chain joins TRBV18 to TRBJ1-5; TRBD1 matches 8 bases. After removal of 5 bases from V and 4 bases from J, the junction contained 7 bases not matched to a gene. Germline V CDR1 and CDR2: KGHSH, LQKENI. The CDR3 totals 15 residues. This chain's CDR3 is CASSSQTGVNQPQHF. In nucleotides, the CDR3 is TGTGCCAGCTCATCTCAGACAGGGGTGAATCAGCCCCAGCATTTT.

The genes are TRBV4-3 and TRBJ2-7, with D possibly matching TRBD1 (6 bases). Deletions cut 4 bases from V and 0 bases from J, with 22 bases between. This CDR3 region has 18 residues. In germline, CDR1 is LGHNA, CDR2 YSLEER. CDR3 loop: CASSPRGSTAPSSYEQYF. CDR3 DNA: TGCGCCAGCAGCCCCAGGGGTTCCACGGCCCCAAGCTCCTACGAGCAGTACTTC.

This clone has a handful of counts. V is TRBV7-8 and J is TRBJ2-1; 7 bases agree with TRBD2. Germline CDR1 is SGHVS and CDR2 is FQNEAQ. The CDR3 runs to 14 residues. With 5 bases clipped from V and 3 bases from J, the junction kept 4 bases outside the gene matches. CDR3 amino acids: CASSPSGFYNEQFF. DNA of the CDR3: TGTGCCAGCAGCCCTAGCGGCTTCTACAATGAGCAGTTCTTC. Combining the CDR3 with reference TRBV7-8 and TRBJ2-1 gives the whole variable domain GAGVSQSPRYKVAKRGQDVALRCDPISGHVSLFWYQQALGQGPEFLTYFQNEAQLDKSGLPSDRFFAERPEGSVSTLKIQRTQQEDSAVYLCASSPSGFYNEQFFGPGTRLTVL.

The genes are TRBV27 and TRBJ2-1; possible D gene TRBD2, 7 bases. Germline CDR1 reads MNHEY; CDR2 reads SMNVEV (reference sequence). V lost 5 bases, J lost 4 bases, and 30 bases lay in between. The CDR3 runs to 20 residues. CDR3 protein: CASSPTLGGATSEPYNEQFF. CDR3 DNA sequence: TGTGCCAGCAGTCCGACGCTGGGGGGGGCGACTTCAGAACCATACAATGAGCAGTTCTTC.

The sample holds a few counts of this clone. The chain recombines TRBV28 with TRBJ1-2; TRBD1 is a possible D gene (5 bases). CDR1 MDHEN and CDR2 SYDVKM come from the germline V gene. Deletions cut 6 bases from V and 4 bases from J, with 18 bases between. CDR3 size: 15 residues. The CDR3 region is CASSLRIRGGYGYTF. The CDR3 nucleotides are TGTGCCAGCAGCTTGAGAATTAGGGGTGGCTATGGCTACACCTTC.

This clone was picked up a small number of times. The V and J genes are TRBV2 and TRBJ2-7; D not resolved. V lost 11 bases and J 8 bases, leaving 22 bases between the germline ends. In germline, CDR1 is SNHLY, CDR2 FYNNEI. This CDR3 is built from 13 residues. The CDR3 loop is CAGYVASSTKQYF. CDR3 DNA: TGTGCCGGGTATGTGGCGTCCTCTACTAAGCAGTACTTC.

This clone is medium-sized. V is TRBV15 and J is TRBJ2-5; 8 nucleotides line up with TRBD1. Trimming took 5 bases from V and 5 from J; bases not matched to a gene: 10. Per the germline V gene, CDR1 is LNHNV and CDR2 is YYDKDF (reference sequence). The CDR3 is made up of 15 amino acids. CDR3 amino acids: CATSFGTGGLETQYF. In DNA form, the CDR3 reads TGTGCCACCAGCTTTGGGACAGGCGGGTTGGAGACCCAGTACTTC.

Concerning this clone itself: The same CDR3 arises from other DNA sequences in this sample as well. The chain employs TRBV28 and TRBJ2-3, with TRBD1 matching 8 bases. Germline loops: CDR1 MDHEN, CDR2 SYDVKM. V was pared by 4 bases and J by 1 base, with 1 base of the junction left unmatched. The CDR3 loop spans 14 amino acids. The CDR3 loop is CASSSGQGTDTQYF. The CDR3 nucleotides read TGTGCCAGCAGTTCGGGACAGGGCACAGATACGCAGTATTTT.

This clone was observed a handful of times. The genes are TRBV5-1 and TRBJ2-7, with a possible D match to TRBD1 (6 bases). Per germline, CDR1 SGHRS and CDR2 YFSETQ. CDR3 length: 15 residues. The germline V and J ends were trimmed by 0 bases and 4 bases, with 14 bases remaining between them. CDR3 DNA: TGCGCCAGCAGCTTGGTGGCAGGGGAAACTTACGAGCAGTACTTC. Translation: CASSLVAGETYEQYF.

The chain is built from TRBV4-3 and TRBJ2-2; 10 bases map to TRBD2. Germline trimming cut 4 bases from V and 8 bases from J; bases unmatched to any gene: 10. CDR3 length: 16 amino acids. CDR1 LGHNA and CDR2 YSLEER come from the germline V gene. The CDR3 DNA is TGCGCCAGCAGCCCCGAGCCTAGCGGGGGATGGGGGGAGCTGTTTTTT. It translates to CASSPEPSGGWGELFF.

J is TRBJ1-4 and V is TRBV7-2; 9 nucleotides match TRBD1. The CDR3 extends over 14 amino acids. Trimming cost V 5 bases and J 7 bases; bases outside gene matches: 5. CDR1 SGHTA and CDR2 FQGNSA come from the germline V gene. CDR3 coding DNA: TGTGCCAGCAGCACGGACAGGGGCGGTGAAAAACTGTTTTTT. Translated, it gives CASSTDRGGEKLFF. Together with reference TRBV7-2 and TRBJ1-4, the CDR3 gives the full variable domain: GAGVSQSPSNKVTEKGKDVELRCDPISGHTALYWYRQSLGQGLEFLIYFQGNSAPDKSGLPSDRFSAERTGGSVSTLTIQRTQQEDSAVYLCASSTDRGGEKLFFGSGTQLSVL.

This clone was seen more than once but under ten times. V is TRBV7-9 and J is TRBJ1-1, with TRBD1 as a possible D gene (5 bases). The CDR3 has 15 amino acids. The V end was cut by 1 base, the J end by 3 bases, with 12 bases between. The germline CDR1 and CDR2 sequences are SEHNR and FQNEAQ (reference sequence). CDR3 in amino acids: CASSLERGGDTEAFF. As DNA, the CDR3 is TGTGCCAGCAGCTTAGAGCGGGGAGGGGACACTGAAGCTTTCTTT.

The V call is TRBV29-1, the J call TRBJ1-3, with D maybe TRBD1 (5 bases). In germline, CDR1 is SQVTM, CDR2 ANQGSEA. Trimming shortened V by 4 bases and J by 4 bases, and 20 bases separated the two germline ends. The CDR3 runs to 16 residues. CDR3 protein: CSVVVAVSGKGNTIYF. The CDR3 DNA reads as TGCAGCGTTGTGGTGGCGGTGTCAGGGAAAGGAAACACCATATATTTT.

This clone was seen more than once but under ten times. The chain employs TRBV25-1 and TRBJ2-2, with 12 bases fitting TRBD2. Germline CDR1 MGHDK, CDR2 SYGVNS. Losses at the gene ends were 2 bases for V and 3 bases for J; bases not matched to a gene: 4. This CDR3 is built from 17 residues. The CDR3 DNA sequence: TGTGCCAGCAGTGAAGGGACTAGCGGGTACCACACCGGGGAGCTGTTTTTT. It codes for CASSEGTSGYHTGELFF.

This chain connects TRBV7-6 to TRBJ2-3, with D possibly matching TRBD1 (6 bases). This CDR3 contains 16 residues. Germline V gene data show CDR1 as SGHVS and CDR2 as FNYEAQ. Trimming removed 1 base from V and 0 bases from J, with 11 bases in between. The CDR3 loop reads CASSLVDRRSTDTQYF. As DNA, the CDR3 is TGTGCCAGCAGCTTAGTTGACAGGCGTAGCACAGATACGCAGTATTTT.

The J gene is TRBJ1-1, the V gene TRBV29-1; no firm D call. Germline V gene data show CDR1 as SQVTM and CDR2 as ANQGSEA. The ends were cut back, 7 bases at V and 1 base at J, with 7 bases in the middle. This CDR3 spans 11 amino acids. In nucleotides, the CDR3 is TGCAGCGCCCGGGGGAACACTGAAGCTTTCTTT. It codes for CSARGNTEAFF.

This clone came up a few times. The gene calls are TRBV30 and TRBJ2-3; 8 bases are shared with TRBD2. Germline V gives CDR1 GTSNPN, CDR2 SVGIG (reference sequence). V shed 4 bases, J shed 2 bases, and the junction held 8 bases outside the gene matches. The CDR3 loop spans 15 amino acids. CDR3 coding DNA: TGTGCCTGGACCCCCGGGACTAGACCCACAGATACGCAGTATTTT. This translates into CAWTPGTRPTDTQYF.

This clone appeared a single time. Compared with germline, one end of the junction differs, possibly owing to a read error. The chain combines TRBV11-2 with TRBJ2-7, with D tentatively TRBD2 (6 bases). The CDR3 sequence is 13 residues long. The V gene's germline CDR1 is SGHAT and CDR2 FQNNGV. The CDR3 DNA reads as TGTGCCAGCAGCCTAGACTCCGGGACTTCTACCGCGTTC. It yields the protein CASSLDSGTSTAF.